One TCR beta chain is described in this entry. This CDR3 has 15 residues. The V gene lost 4 bases and the J gene lost 0 bases, with 11 bases spanning the gap. Germline loops: CDR1 SGHDT, CDR2 YYEEEE. This sample is part of a study of blood T cell repertoires in COVID-19. The wider study: COVID-19 samples from acute and convalescent phases originated in the United States, Italy and Spain. The cDNA or gDNA used as material had been derived from T cells, B-cell-depleted T cells, or PBMCs.

In the authors' methods: Cell counts per sample came from amplifying reference gene primers. The data were produced by immunoSEQ multiplex PCR, yet TCRdb's version contains in-frame clones alone and is incomplete. The DNA gave D and trimming, while V, J and clone size come from that table. The data contain over 200,000 clones, around 82% of them singletons. The sequenced sample was peripheral blood. V is TRBV5-6 and J is TRBJ1-5, with D perhaps TRBD1 (5 bases). The TCR comes from a woman aged 40 to 50 with acute or convalescent COVID-19. For the CDR3, the DNA is TGTGCCAGCAGCGTGACAGCGTATAGCAATCAGCCCCAGCATTTT. This encodes CASSVTAYSNQPQHF. Full variable domain (missing parts from reference TRBV5-6 and TRBJ1-5): DAGVTQSPTHLIKTRGQQVTLRCSPKSGHDTVSWYQQALGQGPQFIFQYYEEEERQRGNFPDRFSGHQFPNYSSELNVNALLLGDSALYLCASSVTAYSNQPQHFGDGTRLSIL.